Listed below are T cell receptor beta chains from one sample, sequenced in a study of blood T cell repertoires in COVID-19. Libraries were prepared by immunoSEQ multiplex PCR; TCRdb keeps only in-frame clonotypes and omits some of them. The sample contains under 250,000 clones, over 70% of which appear only once. Sequencing used peripheral blood. The source of these receptors is a man in his forties with acute or convalescent COVID-19. CDR3s leave out the opening cysteine and the closing phenylalanine or tryptophan. D genes are given only for firm matches.

D | V | CDR3
TRBD1 | TRBV19 | ASSTPGQGPGQPQH
. | TRBV4-1 | ASSQGDRQTRGGNTIY
. | TRBV6-5 | ASSSDRTNYGYT
TRBD1 | TRBV7-2 | ASSSPTGGGEQY
TRBD1 | TRBV19 | ASSSGQDTPGYT
. | TRBV19 | ASSVSLDTEAF
. | TRBV27 | ASSLSGAGINSPLH
TRBD1 | TRBV6-5 | ASSYYDGTGRSPLH
TRBD1 | TRBV6-5 | ASSYGTGDGLF
. | TRBV6-5 | ASSHLDSEAF
. | TRBV19 | ASSTVSGANVLT
. | TRBV19 | ASSISLSETQY
TRBD1 | TRBV30 | AWSARRTGVGNTIY
. | TRBV4-3 | ASSQDQHPYTEAF
TRBD1 | TRBV5-1 | ASSVQGQFGSGANVLT
. | TRBV19 | ASRYSGANTGELF
. | TRBV5-4 | ASSLELGHRSSYEQY
. | TRBV9 | ASSPRPGGGQKF
TRBD2 | TRBV7-2 | ASSITGGETQY
. | TRBV11-2 | ASSLAFRETQY
. | TRBV18 | ASTAGDMETQY
TRBD1 | TRBV9 | ASSVGTGAYNSPLH
. | TRBV5-4 | ASSLIEVGASGYT
. | TRBV15 | ATSRERGIPLAPSVAKNIQY
. | TRBV6-6 | ASSLEIDTQY
TRBD2 | TRBV20-1 | SASRPGLSYEQY
. | TRBV4-2 | ASSQWQGINSPLH
TRBD2 | TRBV9 | ASSVGLAGGRTYNEQF
. | TRBV11-2 | ASSLAGLPDTEAF
. | TRBV12-3/TRBV12-4 | ATLGAGTSEAF
. | TRBV5-6 | ASSLGPPPAGEKLF
. | TRBV7-7 | ASSLGENTEAF
TRBD1 | TRBV6-6 | ASSYPGQGSGELF
. | TRBV5-6 | ASSLRETQY
TRBD1 | TRBV29-1 | SVVRQGNYGYT
TRBD1 | TRBV19 | ASREWTGGFQPQH
TRBD2 | TRBV11-3 | ASSNTAGGSEQF
. | TRBV7-9 | ASSSTVAYT
. | TRBV7-2 | ASSLAVEGRGTDTQY
TRBD1 | TRBV12-5 | ASGLDRDGTEAF
TRBD1 | TRBV5-4 | ASSAGTGLFVRANVLT
. | TRBV2 | ASSDVFLAKNIQY
. | TRBV2 | ASSSGRTSYEQY
. | TRBV20-1 | SASKRSARDTEAF
TRBD1 | TRBV27 | ASSLWDLRTGGEDTEAF
TRBD1 | TRBV3-1/TRBV3-2 | ASSPRDRGNEQF
. | TRBV25-1 | ASSPRGVSGANVLT